This T cell receptor beta chain was identified in a study of blood T cell repertoires in COVID-19. Study as a whole: Samples representing acute and convalescent COVID-19 were sourced from the United States, Italy and Spain.

Sequencing used immunoSEQ multiplex PCR; TCRdb keeps in-frame clones, though not all of them. The table lists around 210,000 clones, 70% to 85% of them singletons, with over 6% in the top ten. Per the germline V gene, CDR1 is LNHDA and CDR2 is SQIVND (reference sequence). The V gene end was trimmed by 6 bases and the J gene end by 5 bases; junction bases not matched to a gene: 9. The CDR3 totals 15 residues. The chain links TRBV19 to TRBJ2-7; 11 bases are a match to TRBD1. Sequenced input: peripheral blood. This TCR came from a woman aged 80 or over with COVID-19, enrolled during active disease. CDR3 sequence: CASSYRDRGTNEQYF. The CDR3 bases are TGTGCCAGTAGCTACCGGGACAGGGGGACCAACGAGCAGTACTTC.